Sequencing of this T cell receptor beta chain was carried out in a study of T cells after posttransplantation cyclophosphamide. On the day of bone marrow donation, the related graft donor provided peripheral blood. Clones were read by immunoSEQ multiplex PCR, and TCRdb kept only the in-frame ones, dropping some. The sample records 50,000 to 60,000 clones, 90% to 95% being singletons. For this clone: The antigen is unknown.

Points from the study as a whole: Recipient CMV seropositivity and CMV reactivation strongly tracked TRB clonality. Tissue-infiltrating T cells from skin or gut overlapped little with blood T cells. Later blood repertoires were often dominated by clones from the donor CD8+ memory compartment.

Trimming took 7 bases from V and 8 from J, leaving 15 bases between them. The CDR3 contains 14 residues. The V gene's germline CDR1 is MNHEY and CDR2 SVGAGI. Sequences were obtained from PBMCs. This clonotype was obtained from a woman aged 25 to 39 in good health and a related stem cell transplant donor. The chain recombines TRBV6-5 with TRBJ1-6, with a tentative D call TRBD1 (6 bases). CDR3 nucleotide sequence: TGTGCCAGCACCCGGGGGGGCTGGGATTCACCCCTCCACTTT. Translating it yields CASTRGGWDSPLHF.